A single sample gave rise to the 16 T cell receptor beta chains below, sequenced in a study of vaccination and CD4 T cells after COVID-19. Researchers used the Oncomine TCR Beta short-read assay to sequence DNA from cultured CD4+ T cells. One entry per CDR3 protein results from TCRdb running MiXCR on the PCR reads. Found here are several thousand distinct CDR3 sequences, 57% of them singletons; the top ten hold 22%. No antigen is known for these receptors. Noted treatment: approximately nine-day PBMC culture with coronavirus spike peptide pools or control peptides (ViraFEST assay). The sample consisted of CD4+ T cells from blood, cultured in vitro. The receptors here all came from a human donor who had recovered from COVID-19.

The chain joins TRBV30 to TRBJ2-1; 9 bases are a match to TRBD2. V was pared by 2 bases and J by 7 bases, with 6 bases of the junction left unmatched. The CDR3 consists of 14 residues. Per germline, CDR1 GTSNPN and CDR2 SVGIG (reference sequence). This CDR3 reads CAWSMLAGHNEQFF. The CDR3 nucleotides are TGTGCCTGGAGTATGCTAGCGGGACATAATGAGCAGTTCTTC.

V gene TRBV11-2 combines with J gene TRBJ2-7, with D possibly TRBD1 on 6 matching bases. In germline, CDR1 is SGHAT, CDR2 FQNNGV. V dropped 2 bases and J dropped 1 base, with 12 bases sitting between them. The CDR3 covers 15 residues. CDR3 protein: CASSLIPGDSYEQYF. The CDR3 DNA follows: TGTGCCAGCAGCTTAATTCCAGGGGATTCCTACGAGCAGTACTTC. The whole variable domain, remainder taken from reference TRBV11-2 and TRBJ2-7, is EAGVAQSPRYKIIEKRQSVAFWCNPISGHATLYWYQQILGQGPKLLIQFQNNGVVDDSQLPKDRFSAERLKGVDSTLKIQPAKLEDSAVYLCASSLIPGDSYEQYFGPGTRLTVT.

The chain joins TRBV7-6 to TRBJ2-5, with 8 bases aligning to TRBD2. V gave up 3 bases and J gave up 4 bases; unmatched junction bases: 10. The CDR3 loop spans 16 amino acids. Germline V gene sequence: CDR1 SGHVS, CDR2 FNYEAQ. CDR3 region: CASSFTSGGEGETQYF. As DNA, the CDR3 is TGTGCCAGCAGCTTTACTAGCGGAGGGGAGGGAGAGACCCAGTACTTC.

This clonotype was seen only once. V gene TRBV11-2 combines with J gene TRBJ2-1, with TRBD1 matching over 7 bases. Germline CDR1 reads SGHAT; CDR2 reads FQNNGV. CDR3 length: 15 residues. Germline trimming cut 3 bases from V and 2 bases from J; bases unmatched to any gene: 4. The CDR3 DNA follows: TGTGCCAGCAGCTTGGCAAGGGGGCCCTACAATGAGCAGTTCTTC. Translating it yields CASSLARGPYNEQFF. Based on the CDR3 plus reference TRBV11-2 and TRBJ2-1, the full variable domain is EAGVAQSPRYKIIEKRQSVAFWCNPISGHATLYWYQQILGQGPKLLIQFQNNGVVDDSQLPKDRFSAERLKGVDSTLKIQPAKLEDSAVYLCASSLARGPYNEQFFGPGTRLTVL.

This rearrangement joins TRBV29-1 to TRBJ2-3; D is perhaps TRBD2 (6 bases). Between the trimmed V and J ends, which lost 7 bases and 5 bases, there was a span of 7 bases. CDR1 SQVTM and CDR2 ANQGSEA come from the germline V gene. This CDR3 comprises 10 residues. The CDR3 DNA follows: TGCAGCGGCGGGGAAGATACGCAGTATTTT. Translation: CSGGEDTQYF.

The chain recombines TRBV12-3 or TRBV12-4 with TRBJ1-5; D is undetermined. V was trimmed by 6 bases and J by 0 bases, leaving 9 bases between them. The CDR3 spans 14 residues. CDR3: CASRKAASNQPQHF. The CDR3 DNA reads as TGTGCCAGCAGGAAAGCAGCTAGCAATCAGCCCCAGCATTTT.

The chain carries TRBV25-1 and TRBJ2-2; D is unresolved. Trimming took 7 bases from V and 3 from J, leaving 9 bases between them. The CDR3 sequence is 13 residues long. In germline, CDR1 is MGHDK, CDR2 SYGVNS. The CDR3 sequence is CASTDPHTGELFF. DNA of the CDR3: TGTGCCAGCACCGACCCACACACCGGGGAGCTGTTTTTT.

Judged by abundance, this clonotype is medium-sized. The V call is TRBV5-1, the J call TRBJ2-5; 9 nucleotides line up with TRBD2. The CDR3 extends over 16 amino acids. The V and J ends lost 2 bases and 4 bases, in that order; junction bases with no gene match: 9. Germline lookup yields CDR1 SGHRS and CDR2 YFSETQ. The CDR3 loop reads CASSFQGLAGGETQYF. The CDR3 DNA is TGCGCCAGCAGCTTCCAGGGACTAGCAGGAGGAGAGACCCAGTACTTC.

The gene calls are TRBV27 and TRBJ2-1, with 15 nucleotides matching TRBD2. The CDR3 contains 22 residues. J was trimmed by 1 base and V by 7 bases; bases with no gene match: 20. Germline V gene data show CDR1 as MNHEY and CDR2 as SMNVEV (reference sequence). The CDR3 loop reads CASTLRGLAGGLRFASYNEQFF. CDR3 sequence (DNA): TGTGCCAGCACCCTTCGCGGACTAGCGGGAGGGCTGCGCTTTGCATCCTACAATGAGCAGTTCTTC.

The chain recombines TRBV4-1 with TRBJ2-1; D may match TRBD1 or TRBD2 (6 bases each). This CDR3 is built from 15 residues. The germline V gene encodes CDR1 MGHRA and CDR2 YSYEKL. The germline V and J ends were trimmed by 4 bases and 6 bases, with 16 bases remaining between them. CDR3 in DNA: TGCGCCAGCAGCCGAGGGGGAGGCACTGGCAATGAGCAGTTCTTC. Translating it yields CASSRGGGTGNEQFF.

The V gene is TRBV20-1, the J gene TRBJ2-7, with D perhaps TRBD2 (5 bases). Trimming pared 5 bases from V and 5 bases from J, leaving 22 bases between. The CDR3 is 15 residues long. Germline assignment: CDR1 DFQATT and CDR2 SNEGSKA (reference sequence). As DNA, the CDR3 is TGCAGTGCTCCGGCTCCACTTTTCGAGGAGGACGAGCAGTACTTC. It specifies CSAPAPLFEEDEQYF.

The CDR3 loop is CASRATGDGNTEAFF. CDR3 sequence (DNA): TGTGCCAGTAGGGCGACAGGGGACGGGAACACTGAAGCTTTCTTT. J is TRBJ1-1 and V is TRBV19, with 8 bases aligning to TRBD1. The length of the CDR3 is 15 residues. V shed 6 bases, J shed 1 base, and the junction held 7 bases outside the gene matches. The germline V gene encodes CDR1 LNHDA and CDR2 SQIVND (reference sequence).

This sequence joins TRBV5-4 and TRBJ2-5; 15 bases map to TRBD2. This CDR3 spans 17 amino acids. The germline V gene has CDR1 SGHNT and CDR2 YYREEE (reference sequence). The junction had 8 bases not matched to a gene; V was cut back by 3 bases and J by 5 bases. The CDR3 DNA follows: TGTGCCAGCAGCTCAGGACTAGCGGGGGGGCCTTTCGAGACCCAGTACTTC. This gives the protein CASSSGLAGGPFETQYF. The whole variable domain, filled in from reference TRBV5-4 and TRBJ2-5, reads ETGVTQSPTHLIKTRGQQVTLRCSSQSGHNTVSWYQQALGQGPQFIFQYYREEENGRGNFPPRFSGLQFPNYSSELNVNALELDDSALYLCASSSGLAGGPFETQYFGPGTRLLVL.

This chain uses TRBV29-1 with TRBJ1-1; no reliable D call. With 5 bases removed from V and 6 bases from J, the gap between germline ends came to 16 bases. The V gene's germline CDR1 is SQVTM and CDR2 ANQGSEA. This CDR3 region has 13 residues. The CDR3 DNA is TGCAGCGTTCATACCCTAGGAACAGCTGAAGCTTTCTTT. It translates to CSVHTLGTAEAFF. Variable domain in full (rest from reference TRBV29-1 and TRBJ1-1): SAVISQKPSRDICQRGTSLTIQCQVDSQVTMMFWYRQQPGQSLTLIATANQGSEATYESGFVIDKFPISRPNLTFSTLTVSNMSPEDSSIYLCSVHTLGTAEAFFGQGTRLTVV.

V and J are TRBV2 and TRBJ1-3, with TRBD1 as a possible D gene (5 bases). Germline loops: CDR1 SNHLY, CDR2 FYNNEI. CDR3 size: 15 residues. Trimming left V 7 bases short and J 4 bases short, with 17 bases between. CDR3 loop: CASTLRGQRGNTIYF. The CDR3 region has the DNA TGTGCCAGCACCCTACGGGGCCAAAGGGGAAACACCATATATTTT.

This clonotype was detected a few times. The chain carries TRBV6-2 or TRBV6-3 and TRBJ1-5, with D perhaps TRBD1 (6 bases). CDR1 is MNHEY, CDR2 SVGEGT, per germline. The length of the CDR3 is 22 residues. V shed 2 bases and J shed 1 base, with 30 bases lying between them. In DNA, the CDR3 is TGTGCCAGCAGTTACAGGAGGGCAGGGGTTTGGGGAGAGGTAGGGAGCAATCAGCCCCAGCATTTT. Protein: CASSYRRAGVWGEVGSNQPQHF.